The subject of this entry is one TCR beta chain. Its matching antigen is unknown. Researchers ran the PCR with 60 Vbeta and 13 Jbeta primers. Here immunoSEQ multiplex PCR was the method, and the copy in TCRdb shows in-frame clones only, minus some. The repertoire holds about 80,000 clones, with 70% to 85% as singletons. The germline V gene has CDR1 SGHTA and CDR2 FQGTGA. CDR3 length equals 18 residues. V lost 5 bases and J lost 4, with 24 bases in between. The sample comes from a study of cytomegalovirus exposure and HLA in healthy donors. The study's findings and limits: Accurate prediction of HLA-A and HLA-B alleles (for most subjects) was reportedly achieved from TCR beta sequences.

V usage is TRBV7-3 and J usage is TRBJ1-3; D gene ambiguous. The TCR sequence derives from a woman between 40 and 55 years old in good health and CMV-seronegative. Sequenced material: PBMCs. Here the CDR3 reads CASSPGPTGTLAGNTIYF. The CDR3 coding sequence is TGTGCCAGCAGCCCCGGCCCAACGGGAACCCTGGCAGGAAACACCATATATTTT.